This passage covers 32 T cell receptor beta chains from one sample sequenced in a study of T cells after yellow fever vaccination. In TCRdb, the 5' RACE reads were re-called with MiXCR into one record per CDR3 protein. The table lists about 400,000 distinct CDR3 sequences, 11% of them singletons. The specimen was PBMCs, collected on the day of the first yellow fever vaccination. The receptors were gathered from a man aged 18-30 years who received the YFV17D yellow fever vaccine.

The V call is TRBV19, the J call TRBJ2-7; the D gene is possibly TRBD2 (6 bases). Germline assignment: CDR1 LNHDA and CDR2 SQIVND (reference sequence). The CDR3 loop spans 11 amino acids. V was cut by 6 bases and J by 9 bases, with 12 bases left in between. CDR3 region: CASSAGGRQYF. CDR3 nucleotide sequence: TGTGCCAGTAGCGCCGGGGGACGGCAGTACTTC.

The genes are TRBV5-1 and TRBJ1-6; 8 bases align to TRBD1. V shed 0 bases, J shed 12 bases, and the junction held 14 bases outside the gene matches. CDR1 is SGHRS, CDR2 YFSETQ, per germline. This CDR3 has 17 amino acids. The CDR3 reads CASSLEPGGSLSLPLHF. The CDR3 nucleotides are TGCGCCAGCAGCTTGGAGCCAGGGGGCTCCCTTAGCCTACCCCTCCACTTT.

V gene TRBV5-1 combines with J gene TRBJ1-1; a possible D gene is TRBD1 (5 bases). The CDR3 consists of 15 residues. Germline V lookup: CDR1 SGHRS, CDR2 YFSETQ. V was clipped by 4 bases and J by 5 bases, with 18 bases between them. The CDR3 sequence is CASSPTGSEGTEAFF. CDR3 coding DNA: TGCGCCAGCAGCCCTACGGGATCTGAGGGGACTGAAGCTTTCTTT.

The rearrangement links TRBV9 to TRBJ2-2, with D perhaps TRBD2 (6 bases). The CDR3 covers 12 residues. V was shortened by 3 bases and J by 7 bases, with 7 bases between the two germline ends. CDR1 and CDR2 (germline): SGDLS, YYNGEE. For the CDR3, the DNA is TGTGCCAGCAGCGCGGAGGGCGGGGAGCTGTTTTTT. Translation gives CASSAEGGELFF.

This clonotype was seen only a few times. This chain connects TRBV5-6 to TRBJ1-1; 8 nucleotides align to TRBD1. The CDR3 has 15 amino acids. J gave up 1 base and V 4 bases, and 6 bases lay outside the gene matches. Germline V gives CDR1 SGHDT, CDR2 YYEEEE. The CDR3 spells CASSPRTGRNTEAFF. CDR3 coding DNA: TGTGCCAGCAGCCCACGGACAGGGAGGAACACTGAAGCTTTCTTT. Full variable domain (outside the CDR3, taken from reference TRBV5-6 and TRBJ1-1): DAGVTQSPTHLIKTRGQQVTLRCSPKSGHDTVSWYQQALGQGPQFIFQYYEEEERQRGNFPDRFSGHQFPNYSSELNVNALLLGDSALYLCASSPRTGRNTEAFFGQGTRLTVV.

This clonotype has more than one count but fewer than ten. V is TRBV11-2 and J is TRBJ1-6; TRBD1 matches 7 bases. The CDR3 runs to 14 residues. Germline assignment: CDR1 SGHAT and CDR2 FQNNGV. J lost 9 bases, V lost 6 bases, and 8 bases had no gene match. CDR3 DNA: TGTGCCAGCAGTTCGGGCAGGGGGGTTTCACCCCTCCACTTT. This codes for CASSSGRGVSPLHF.

The CDR3 protein is CAISEIRPGELFF. The DNA for the CDR3 is TGTGCCATCAGTGAGATCCGGCCCGGGGAGCTGTTTTTT. The rearrangement joins TRBV10-3 to TRBJ2-2; no definite D call. The V end was cut by 2 bases, the J end by 6 bases, with 7 bases between. Per germline, CDR1 ENHRY and CDR2 SYGVKD. The length of the CDR3 is 13 residues.

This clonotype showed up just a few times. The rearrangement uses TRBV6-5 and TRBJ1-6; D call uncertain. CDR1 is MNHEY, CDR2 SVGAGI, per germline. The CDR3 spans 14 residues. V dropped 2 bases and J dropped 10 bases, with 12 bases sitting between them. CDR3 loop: CASSYNQWVSPLHF. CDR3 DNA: TGTGCCAGCAGTTACAATCAGTGGGTCTCACCCCTCCACTTT.

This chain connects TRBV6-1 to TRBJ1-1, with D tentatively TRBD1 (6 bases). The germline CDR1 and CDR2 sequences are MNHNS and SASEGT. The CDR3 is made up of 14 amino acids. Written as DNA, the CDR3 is TGTGCGGGGGGCCGCTCGCTCCGGGACACTGAAGCTTTCTTT. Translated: CAGGRSLRDTEAFF.

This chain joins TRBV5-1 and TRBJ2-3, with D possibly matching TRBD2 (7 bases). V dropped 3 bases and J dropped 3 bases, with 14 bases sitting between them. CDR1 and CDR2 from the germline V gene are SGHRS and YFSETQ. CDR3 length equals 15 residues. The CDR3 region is CASSWGGGATDTQYF. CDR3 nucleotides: TGCGCCAGCAGCTGGGGTGGGGGGGCTACAGATACGCAGTATTTT.

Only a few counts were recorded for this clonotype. The CDR3, as DNA: TGTGCCAGCAAAGCGGGGGGAGCAGATACGCAGTATTTT. It translates to CASKAGGADTQYF. The chain is built from TRBV7-2 and TRBJ2-3, with 9 bases aligning to TRBD2. Germline V gene lookup returns CDR1 SGHTA and CDR2 FQGNSA. J lost 4 bases, V lost 7 bases, and 3 bases had no gene match. CDR3 size: 13 residues. The full variable domain, with the rest looked up from reference TRBV7-2 and TRBJ2-3, is GAGVSQSPSNKVTEKGKDVELRCDPISGHTALYWYRQSLGQGLEFLIYFQGNSAPDKSGLPSDRFSAERTGGSVSTLTIQRTQQEDSAVYLCASKAGGADTQYFGPGTRLTVL.

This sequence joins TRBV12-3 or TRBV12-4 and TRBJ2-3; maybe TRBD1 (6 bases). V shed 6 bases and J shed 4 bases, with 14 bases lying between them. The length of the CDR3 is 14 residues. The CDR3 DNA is TGTGCCAGCAGCCCCAGGGGTCTTGCAGATACGCAGTATTTT. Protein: CASSPRGLADTQYF.

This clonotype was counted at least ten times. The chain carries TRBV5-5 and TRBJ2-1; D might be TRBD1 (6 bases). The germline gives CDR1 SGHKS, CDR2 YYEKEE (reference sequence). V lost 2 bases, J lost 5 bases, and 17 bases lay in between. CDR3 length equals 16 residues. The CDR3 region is CASSFGGWGIDNEQFF. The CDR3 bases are TGTGCCAGCAGCTTTGGGGGCTGGGGGATTGACAATGAGCAGTTCTTC.

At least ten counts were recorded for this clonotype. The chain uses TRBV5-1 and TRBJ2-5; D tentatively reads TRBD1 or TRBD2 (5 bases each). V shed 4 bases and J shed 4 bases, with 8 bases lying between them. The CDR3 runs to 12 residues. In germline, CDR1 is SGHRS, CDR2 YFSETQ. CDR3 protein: CASSRDRETQYF. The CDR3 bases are TGCGCCAGCAGCCGGGACCGAGAGACCCAGTACTTC.

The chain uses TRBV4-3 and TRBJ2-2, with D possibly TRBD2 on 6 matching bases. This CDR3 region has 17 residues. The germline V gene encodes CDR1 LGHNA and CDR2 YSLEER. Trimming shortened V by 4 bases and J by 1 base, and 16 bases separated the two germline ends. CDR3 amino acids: CASSPTLGTLNTGELFF. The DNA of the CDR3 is TGCGCCAGCAGCCCCACCTTGGGGACTCTGAACACCGGGGAGCTGTTTTTT.

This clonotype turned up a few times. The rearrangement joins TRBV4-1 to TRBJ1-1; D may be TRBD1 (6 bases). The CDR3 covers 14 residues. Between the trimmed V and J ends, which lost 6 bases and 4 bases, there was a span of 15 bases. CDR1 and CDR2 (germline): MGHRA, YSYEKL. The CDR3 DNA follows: TGCGCCAGCAGACAGGGCTTGGGCGTCACTGAAGCTTTCTTT. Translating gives CASRQGLGVTEAFF.

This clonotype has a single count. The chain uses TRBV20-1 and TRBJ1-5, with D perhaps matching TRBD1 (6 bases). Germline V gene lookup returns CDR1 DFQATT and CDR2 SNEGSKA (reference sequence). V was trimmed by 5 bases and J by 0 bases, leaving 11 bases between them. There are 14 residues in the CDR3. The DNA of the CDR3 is TGCAGTGCTCAACAGGGTAATAGCAATCAGCCCCAGCATTTT. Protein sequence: CSAQQGNSNQPQHF.

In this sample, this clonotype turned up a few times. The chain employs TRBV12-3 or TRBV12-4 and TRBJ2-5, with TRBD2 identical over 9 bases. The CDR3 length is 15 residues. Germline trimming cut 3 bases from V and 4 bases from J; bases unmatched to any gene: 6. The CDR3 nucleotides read TGTGCCAGCAGTTTGGGGCGGGGGGGCCGAGAGACCCAGTACTTC. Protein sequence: CASSLGRGGRETQYF.

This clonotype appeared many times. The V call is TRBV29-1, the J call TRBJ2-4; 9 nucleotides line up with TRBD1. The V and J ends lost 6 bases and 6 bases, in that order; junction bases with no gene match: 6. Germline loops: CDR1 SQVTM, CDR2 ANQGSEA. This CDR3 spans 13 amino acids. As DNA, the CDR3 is TGCAGCGTGGGGACAGGGTTGACAAACATTCAGTACTTC. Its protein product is CSVGTGLTNIQYF.

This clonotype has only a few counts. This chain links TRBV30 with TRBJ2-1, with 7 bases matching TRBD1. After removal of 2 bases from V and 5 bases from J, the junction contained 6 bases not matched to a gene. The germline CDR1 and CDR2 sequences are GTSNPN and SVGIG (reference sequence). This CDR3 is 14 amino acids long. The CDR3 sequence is CAWSIWDSDNEQFF. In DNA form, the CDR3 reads TGTGCCTGGAGTATATGGGACAGTGACAATGAGCAGTTCTTC.

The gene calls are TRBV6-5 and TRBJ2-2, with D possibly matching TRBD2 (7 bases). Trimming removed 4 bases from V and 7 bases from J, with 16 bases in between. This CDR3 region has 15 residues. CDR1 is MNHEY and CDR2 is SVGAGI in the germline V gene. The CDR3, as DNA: TGTGCCAGCAGTTCCCCGAGGGGGGGAGACGGGGAGCTGTTTTTT. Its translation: CASSSPRGGDGELFF.

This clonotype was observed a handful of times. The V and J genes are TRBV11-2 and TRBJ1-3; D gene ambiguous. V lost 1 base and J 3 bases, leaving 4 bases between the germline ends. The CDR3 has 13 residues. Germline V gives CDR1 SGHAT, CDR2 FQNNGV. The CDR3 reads CASSLVGGNTIYF. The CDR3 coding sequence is TGTGCCAGCAGCTTAGTCGGTGGAAACACCATATATTTT.

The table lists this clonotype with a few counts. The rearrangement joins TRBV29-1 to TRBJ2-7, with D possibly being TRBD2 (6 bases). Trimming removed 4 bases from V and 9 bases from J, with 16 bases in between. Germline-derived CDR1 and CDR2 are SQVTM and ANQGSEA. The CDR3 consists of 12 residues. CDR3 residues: CSVVEGGLGQYF. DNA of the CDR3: TGCAGCGTTGTCGAGGGAGGTTTGGGGCAGTACTTC.

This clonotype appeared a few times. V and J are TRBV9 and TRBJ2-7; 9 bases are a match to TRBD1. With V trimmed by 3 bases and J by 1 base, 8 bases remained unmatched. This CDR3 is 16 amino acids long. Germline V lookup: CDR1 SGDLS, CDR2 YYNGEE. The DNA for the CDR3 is TGTGCCAGCAGCGCTCAACAGGGGGCCCCTTCCTACGAGCAGTACTTC. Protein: CASSAQQGAPSYEQYF.

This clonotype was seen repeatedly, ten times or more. The CDR3 spells CSVSWAGNTEAFF. The DNA for the CDR3 is TGCAGCGTGTCTTGGGCCGGTAACACTGAAGCTTTCTTT. This chain connects TRBV29-1 to TRBJ1-1; D uncertain. The CDR3 contains 13 residues. V was clipped by 6 bases and J by 2 bases, with 13 bases between them. Germline CDR1 SQVTM, CDR2 ANQGSEA.

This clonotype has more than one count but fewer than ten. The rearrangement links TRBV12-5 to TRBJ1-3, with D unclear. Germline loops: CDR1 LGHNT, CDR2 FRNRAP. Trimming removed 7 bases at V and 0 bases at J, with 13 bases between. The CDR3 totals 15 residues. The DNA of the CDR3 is TGTGCTAGTGCCCGACTGGTGAGCTCTGGAAACACCATATATTTT. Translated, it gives CASARLVSSGNTIYF. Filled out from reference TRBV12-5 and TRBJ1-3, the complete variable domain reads DARVTQTPRHKVTEMGQEVTMRCQPILGHNTVFWYRQTMMQGLELLAYFRNRAPLDDSGMPKDRFSAEMPDATLATLKIQPSEPRDSAVYFCASARLVSSGNTIYFGEGSWLTVV.

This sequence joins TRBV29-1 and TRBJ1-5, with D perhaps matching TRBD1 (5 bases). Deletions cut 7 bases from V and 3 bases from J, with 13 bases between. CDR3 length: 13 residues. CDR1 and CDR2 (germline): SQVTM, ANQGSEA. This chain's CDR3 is CSAQTEPNQPQHF. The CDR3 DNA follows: TGCAGCGCTCAGACAGAACCCAATCAGCCCCAGCATTTT.

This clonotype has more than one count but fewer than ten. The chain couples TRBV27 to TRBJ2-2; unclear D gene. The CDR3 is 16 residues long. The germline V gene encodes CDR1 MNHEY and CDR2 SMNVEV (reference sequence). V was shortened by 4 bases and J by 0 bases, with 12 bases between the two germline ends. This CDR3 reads CASSSQDLPNTGELFF. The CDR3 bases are TGTGCCAGCAGTTCCCAGGATTTACCGAACACCGGGGAGCTGTTTTTT.

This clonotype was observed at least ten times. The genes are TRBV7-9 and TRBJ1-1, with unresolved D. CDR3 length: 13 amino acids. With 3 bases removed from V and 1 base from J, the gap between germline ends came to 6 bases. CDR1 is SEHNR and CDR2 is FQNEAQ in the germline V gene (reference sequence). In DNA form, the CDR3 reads TGTGCCAGCAGCTTGTCTCAGAACACTGAAGCTTTCTTT. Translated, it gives CASSLSQNTEAFF.

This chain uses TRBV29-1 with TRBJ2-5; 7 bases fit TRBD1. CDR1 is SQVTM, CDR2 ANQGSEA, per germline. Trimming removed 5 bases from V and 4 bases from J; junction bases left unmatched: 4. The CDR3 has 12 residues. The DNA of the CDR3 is TGCAGCGTTAGACAGGGACCAGAGACCCAGTACTTC. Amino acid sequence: CSVRQGPETQYF.

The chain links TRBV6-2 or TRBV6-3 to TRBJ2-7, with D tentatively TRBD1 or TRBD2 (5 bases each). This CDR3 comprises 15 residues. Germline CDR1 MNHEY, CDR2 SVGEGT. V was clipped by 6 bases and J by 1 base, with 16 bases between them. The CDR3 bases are TGTGCCAGCAGACCCTCGGGACCAGGGTCCTACGAGCAGTACTTC. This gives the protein CASRPSGPGSYEQYF.

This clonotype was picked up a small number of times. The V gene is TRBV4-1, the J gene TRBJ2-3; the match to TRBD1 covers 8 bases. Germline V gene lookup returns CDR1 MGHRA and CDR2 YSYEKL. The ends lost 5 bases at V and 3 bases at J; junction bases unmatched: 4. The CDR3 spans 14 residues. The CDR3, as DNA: TGCGCCAGCAGCTATAGGACAGGGACAGATACGCAGTATTTT. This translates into CASSYRTGTDTQYF.